The entry below describes one TCR beta chain. The sample comes from a study of T cell changes during pregnancy in multiple sclerosis. TCRdb's copy holds only in-frame clones and misses some; the assay was immunoSEQ multiplex PCR. The sample contains fewer than 55,000 clones, over 90% of which appear only once. V was pared by 3 bases and J by 2 bases, with 8 bases of the junction left unmatched. The germline CDR1 and CDR2 sequences are MRHNA and SNTAGT. The CDR3 sequence is 16 residues long. The source is a female donor with multiple sclerosis, enrolled in a pregnancy study. The sequenced sample was peripheral blood, obtained after pregnancy. The chain uses TRBV6-4 and TRBJ2-5; 8 nucleotides match TRBD2. Here the CDR3 DNA reads TGTGCCAGCAGTGAAGGAGCGGGGGATGGACAAGAGACCCAGTACTTC. Translated, it gives CASSEGAGDGQETQYF.